Listed here are 25 T cell receptor beta chains from one sample, sequenced in a study of radiotherapy plus CTLA-4 blockade in lung cancer. Only in-frame clones appear in the TCRdb table, and some are missing; sequencing was by immunoSEQ multiplex PCR. Here the sample spans over 100,000 clones, 85% to 90% being singletons. The sample consisted of peripheral blood, taken from a patient treated with radiotherapy plus ipilimumab. The receptors stem from a human donor with non-small cell lung cancer that progressed on radiotherapy plus ipilimumab.

The rearrangement links TRBV6-5 to TRBJ2-1, with 12 bases fitting TRBD2. The CDR3 totals 15 residues. Germline CDR1 MNHEY, CDR2 SVGAGI. V was pared by 7 bases and J by 5 bases, with 6 bases of the junction left unmatched. The DNA of the CDR3 is TGTGCCAGCACCCGACTAGCGGGAGTCGACAATGAGCAGTTCTTC. The encoded protein is CASTRLAGVDNEQFF.

The gene calls are TRBV9 and TRBJ2-3, with TRBD1 matching over 7 bases. V lost 0 bases to trimming and J lost 8 bases; unmatched junction nucleotides: 9. Germline-derived CDR1 and CDR2 are SGDLS and YYNGEE. This CDR3 has 15 amino acids. CDR3 nucleotides: TGTGCCAGCAGCGTAGAGGGACAGTCCCAATTTACGCAGTATTTT. It translates to CASSVEGQSQFTQYF.

The V and J genes are TRBV10-2 and TRBJ2-5, with D possibly called TRBD1 or TRBD2 (6 bases each). The CDR3 is 15 residues long. Germline V CDR1 and CDR2: WSHSY, SAAADI. Trimming pared 7 bases from V and 2 bases from J, leaving 17 bases between. The CDR3 loop reads CASTGAGQGQETQYF. CDR3 in DNA: TGCGCCAGCACCGGGGCGGGACAAGGACAAGAGACCCAGTACTTC.

The chain has TRBV6-6 and TRBJ2-3; TRBD2 aligns across 10 bases. CDR3 length equals 15 residues. Per germline, CDR1 MNHNY and CDR2 SVGAGI (reference sequence). Trimming cost V 5 bases and J 0 bases; bases outside gene matches: 2. CDR3 DNA: TGTGCCAGCAGTAGCGGGAGGGCAAGCACAGATACGCAGTATTTT. Encoded protein: CASSSGRASTDTQYF.

V is TRBV12-5 and J is TRBJ1-1; perhaps TRBD1 as D (5 bases). V dropped 6 bases and J dropped 10 bases, with 12 bases sitting between them. CDR1 is LGHNT and CDR2 is FRNRAP in the germline V gene. The CDR3 is 11 residues long. The CDR3 region is CASGKGSGAFF. CDR3 in DNA: TGTGCTAGTGGGAAGGGGTCAGGAGCTTTCTTT.

The chain links TRBV15 to TRBJ2-1; 10 positions match TRBD2. Germline V gene lookup returns CDR1 LNHNV and CDR2 YYDKDF (reference sequence). V lost 0 bases to trimming and J lost 8 bases; unmatched junction nucleotides: 10. This CDR3 spans 17 amino acids. This CDR3 is CATSRDPLAGVVDEQFF. The DNA for the CDR3 is TGTGCCACCAGCAGAGATCCGCTAGCGGGAGTAGTCGATGAGCAGTTCTTC.

There are a few counts of this clone. The V and J genes are TRBV5-4 and TRBJ2-5; TRBD2 matches at 15 bases. The V segment lost 3 bases and the J segment 5 bases; nucleotides outside the gene matches: 8. Germline lookup yields CDR1 SGHNT and CDR2 YYREEE (reference sequence). The CDR3 sequence is 17 residues long. The CDR3 nucleotides are TGTGCCAGCAGCTCGGGACTAGCGGGAGGTCATCGGGAGACCCAGTACTTC. Protein sequence: CASSSGLAGGHRETQYF.

The rearrangement links TRBV2 to TRBJ2-7; D gene ambiguous. CDR3 size: 14 residues. Germline V gene lookup returns CDR1 SNHLY and CDR2 FYNNEI. Trimming cost V 3 bases and J 1 base, with 10 bases left between them. The chain's CDR3 is CASSDLRDSYEQYF. CDR3 coding DNA: TGTGCCAGCAGTGACCTTAGGGATTCCTACGAGCAGTACTTC.

The V and J genes are TRBV9 and TRBJ2-5; TRBD2 agrees at 7 bases. V was pared by 4 bases and J by 5 bases, with 8 bases of the junction left unmatched. Germline CDR1 and CDR2: SGDLS and YYNGEE. This CDR3 is 14 amino acids long. CDR3 in DNA: TGTGCCAGCAGCTTTCGGGAGGCCGGGGAGACCCAGTACTTC. It is translated as CASSFREAGETQYF.

The rearrangement links TRBV6-1 to TRBJ1-1; the D is unclear. The length of the CDR3 is 14 residues. The V and J ends lost 0 bases and 0 bases respectively, with 5 bases between them. Germline CDR1 MNHNS, CDR2 SASEGT. The CDR3 sequence: CASSEASLNTEAFF. The CDR3 nucleotides read TGTGCCAGCAGTGAAGCTTCCCTGAACACTGAAGCTTTCTTT.

The chain is built from TRBV19 and TRBJ2-1; D may be TRBD1 or TRBD2 (6 bases each). CDR3 length: 15 amino acids. The V gene's germline CDR1 is LNHDA and CDR2 SQIVND (reference sequence). Trimming stripped 6 bases from V and 1 base from J, with 13 bases between. This CDR3 reads CASRPGAGSYNEQFF. CDR3 DNA: TGTGCCAGTAGGCCGGGGGCGGGATCCTACAATGAGCAGTTCTTC.

V is TRBV6-5 and J is TRBJ1-1; TRBD1 aligns across 7 bases. Trimming removed 0 bases from V and 5 bases from J; junction bases left unmatched: 6. Germline-derived CDR1 and CDR2 are MNHEY and SVGAGI. The CDR3 is 15 residues long. Written as DNA, the CDR3 is TGTGCCAGCAGTTACTCAGGACAGGCTCGGACTGAAGCTTTCTTT. As protein: CASSYSGQARTEAFF.

The CDR3 loop is CASRWPQHF. The DNA for the CDR3 is TGTGCCAGCAGGTGGCCCCAGCATTTT. The chain links TRBV21-1 to TRBJ1-5. TRBV21-1 is noted as a pseudogene. This CDR3 is 9 amino acids long.

This chain connects TRBV18 to TRBJ2-4; D is perhaps TRBD1 (5 bases). V gave up 0 bases and J gave up 3 bases, with 15 bases separating them. Germline CDR1 and CDR2: KGHSH and LQKENI. The CDR3 totals 17 residues. The DNA of the CDR3 is TGTGCCAGCTCACCACCTGGCAGGGTTCGGGTCAAAAACATTCAGTACTTC. This encodes CASSPPGRVRVKNIQYF.

The chain combines TRBV11-1 with TRBJ1-3, with TRBD1 identical over 11 bases. The CDR3 has 16 amino acids. Per germline, CDR1 SGHAT and CDR2 FQDESV (reference sequence). V was clipped by 3 bases and J by 4 bases; unmatched bases: 5. The CDR3 sequence is CASSLPDRGHGNTIYF. The CDR3, as DNA: TGTGCCAGCAGCTTGCCGGACAGGGGGCACGGAAACACCATATATTTT. The full variable domain, completed using reference TRBV11-1 and TRBJ1-3, is EAEVAQSPRYKITEKSQAVAFWCDPISGHATLYWYRQILGQGPELLVQFQDESVVDDSQLPKDRFSAERLKGVDSTLKIQPAELGDSAMYLCASSLPDRGHGNTIYFGEGSWLTVV.

The chain uses TRBV6-6 and TRBJ1-2; D might be TRBD1 (6 bases). This CDR3 comprises 12 residues. V shed 7 bases and J shed 8 bases, with 14 bases lying between them. Germline lookup yields CDR1 MNHNY and CDR2 SVGAGI (reference sequence). The CDR3 bases are TGTGCCAGCAATCAACAGGGAGGCGGCTACACCTTC. Encoded protein: CASNQQGGGYTF.

The gene calls are TRBV5-6 and TRBJ1-4, with 7 nucleotides matching TRBD1. This CDR3 comprises 14 residues. With 2 bases clipped from V and 5 bases from J, the junction kept 3 bases outside the gene matches. The germline V gene encodes CDR1 SGHDT and CDR2 YYEEEE. The chain's CDR3 is CASSFRDSNEKLFF. DNA of the CDR3: TGTGCCAGCAGCTTCCGGGACAGCAATGAAAAACTGTTTTTT. Combining the CDR3 with reference TRBV5-6 and TRBJ1-4 gives the whole variable domain DAGVTQSPTHLIKTRGQQVTLRCSPKSGHDTVSWYQQALGQGPQFIFQYYEEEERQRGNFPDRFSGHQFPNYSSELNVNALLLGDSALYLCASSFRDSNEKLFFGSGTQLSVL.

The chain uses TRBV7-2 and TRBJ2-1; 10 bases align to TRBD2. The CDR3 has 16 residues. V dropped 1 base and J dropped 7; count of bases not matched to a gene: 7. Germline assignment: CDR1 SGHTA and CDR2 FQGNSA. The CDR3 nucleotides are TGTGCCAGCAGCTTAGTAGCACTAGCGGGGAAGAATGAGCAGTTCTTC. Translated: CASSLVALAGKNEQFF.

CDR3 sequence (DNA): TGTGCCAGCAGTTACGGGGCAGGGAACACTGAAGCTTTCTTT. Its protein is CASSYGAGNTEAFF. V usage is TRBV6-5 and J usage is TRBJ1-1; D is possibly TRBD1 (5 bases). The germline V gene encodes CDR1 MNHEY and CDR2 SVGAGI. The CDR3 has 14 amino acids. V gave up 2 bases and J gave up 1 base, with 8 bases separating them.

This clone was observed a single time. The CDR3 nucleotides read TGTGCCAGTAGCCTATTGGGGGCCCCCCTTGGCTACACCTTC. Translation: CASSLLGAPLGYTF. The rearrangement uses TRBV19 and TRBJ1-2; D is perhaps TRBD1 (6 bases). V gave up 6 bases and J gave up 7 bases, with 18 bases separating them. The CDR3 length is 14 residues. Per germline, CDR1 LNHDA and CDR2 SQIVND (reference sequence).

The genes are TRBV7-8 and TRBJ1-1; TRBD1 might be the D (5 bases). This CDR3 spans 14 amino acids. Germline V CDR1 and CDR2: SGHVS, FQNEAQ. The V and J ends lost 7 bases and 0 bases respectively, with 12 bases between them. The CDR3 region is CASNIPGVNTEAFF. CDR3 nucleotides: TGTGCCAGCAACATCCCGGGGGTGAACACTGAAGCTTTCTTT. Using reference TRBV7-8 and TRBJ1-1 for the parts outside the CDR3, the full variable domain is GAGVSQSPRYKVAKRGQDVALRCDPISGHVSLFWYQQALGQGPEFLTYFQNEAQLDKSGLPSDRFFAERPEGSVSTLKIQRTQQEDSAVYLCASNIPGVNTEAFFGQGTRLTVV.

This chain connects TRBV7-9 to TRBJ2-5; 8 nucleotides align to TRBD1. The CDR3 totals 17 residues. J lost 2 bases, V lost 7 bases, and 15 bases had no gene match. In germline, CDR1 is SEHNR, CDR2 FQNEAQ (reference sequence). The CDR3 loop is CASTTWGDRGVQETQYF. DNA of the CDR3: TGTGCCAGCACTACGTGGGGCGACAGGGGCGTTCAAGAGACCCAGTACTTC.

The rearrangement links TRBV19 to TRBJ1-3; D gene uncertain. V lost 3 bases to trimming and J lost 0 bases, with 15 bases between them. Germline lookup yields CDR1 LNHDA and CDR2 SQIVND (reference sequence). This CDR3 has 17 residues. The CDR3 protein is CASSIKVGVLSGNTIYF. CDR3 bases: TGTGCCAGTAGTATTAAGGTCGGGGTTCTCTCTGGAAACACCATATATTTT.

This sequence joins TRBV11-1 and TRBJ1-2; 7 nucleotides line up with TRBD1. This CDR3 region has 14 residues. V gave up 4 bases and J gave up 4 bases; unmatched junction bases: 6. Germline V gene sequence: CDR1 SGHAT, CDR2 FQDESV (reference sequence). The CDR3 DNA sequence: TGTGCCAGCAGCTACCAGGGGGAAGCCTATGGCTACACCTTC. Translating it yields CASSYQGEAYGYTF.

In this sample, this clone turned up a few times. This chain uses TRBV4-1 with TRBJ2-7; 10 nucleotides agree with TRBD2. The length of the CDR3 is 16 residues. V was pared by 8 bases and J by 4 bases, with 14 bases of the junction left unmatched. Germline loops: CDR1 MGHRA, CDR2 YSYEKL. CDR3: CASVLAGEVGWYEQYF. Written as DNA, the CDR3 is TGCGCCAGCGTCCTAGCGGGGGAGGTCGGGTGGTACGAGCAGTACTTC.